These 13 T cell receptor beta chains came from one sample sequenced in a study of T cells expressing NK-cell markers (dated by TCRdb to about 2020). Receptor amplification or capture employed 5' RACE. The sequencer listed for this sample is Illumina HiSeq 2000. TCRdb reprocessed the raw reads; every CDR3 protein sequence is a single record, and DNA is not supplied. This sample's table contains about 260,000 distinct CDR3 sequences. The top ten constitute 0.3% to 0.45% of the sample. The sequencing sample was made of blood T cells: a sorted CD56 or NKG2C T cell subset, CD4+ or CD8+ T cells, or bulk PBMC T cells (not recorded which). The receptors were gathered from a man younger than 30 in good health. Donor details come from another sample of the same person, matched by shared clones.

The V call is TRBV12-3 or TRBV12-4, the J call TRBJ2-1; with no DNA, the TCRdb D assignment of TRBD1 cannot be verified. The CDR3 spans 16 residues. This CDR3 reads CASSLGDRGVYNEQFF.

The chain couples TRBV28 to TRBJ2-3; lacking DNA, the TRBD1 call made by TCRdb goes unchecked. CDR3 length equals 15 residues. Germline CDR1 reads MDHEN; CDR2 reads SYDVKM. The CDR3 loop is CASGSTGEGADTQYF.

This CDR3 reads CASSIRGGGEQFF. J is TRBJ2-1 and V is TRBV12-3 or TRBV12-4; absent DNA, TCRdb's TRBD2 call cannot be checked. The CDR3 has 13 residues.

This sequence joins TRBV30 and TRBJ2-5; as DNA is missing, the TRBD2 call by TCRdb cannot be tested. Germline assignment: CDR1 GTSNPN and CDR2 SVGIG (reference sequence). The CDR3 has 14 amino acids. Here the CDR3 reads CAWSVLAGKETQYF. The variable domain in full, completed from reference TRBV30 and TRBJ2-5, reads SQTIHQWPATLVQPVGSPLSLECTVEGTSNPNLYWYRQAAGRGLQLLFYSVGIGQISSEVPQNLSASRPQDRQFILSSKKLLLSDSGFYLCAWSVLAGKETQYFGPGTRLLVL.

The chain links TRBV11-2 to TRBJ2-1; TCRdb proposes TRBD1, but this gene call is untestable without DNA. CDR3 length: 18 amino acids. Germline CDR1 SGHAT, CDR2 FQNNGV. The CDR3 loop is CASSLPFSGLRSYNEQFF.

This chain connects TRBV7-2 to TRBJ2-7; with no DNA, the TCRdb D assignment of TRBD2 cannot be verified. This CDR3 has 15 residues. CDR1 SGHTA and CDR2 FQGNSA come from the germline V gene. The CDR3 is CASSQGGGRNREQYF. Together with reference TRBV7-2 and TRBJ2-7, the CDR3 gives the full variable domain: GAGVSQSPSNKVTEKGKDVELRCDPISGHTALYWYRQSLGQGLEFLIYFQGNSAPDKSGLPSDRFSAERTGGSVSTLTIQRTQQEDSAVYLCASSQGGGRNREQYFGPGTRLTVT.

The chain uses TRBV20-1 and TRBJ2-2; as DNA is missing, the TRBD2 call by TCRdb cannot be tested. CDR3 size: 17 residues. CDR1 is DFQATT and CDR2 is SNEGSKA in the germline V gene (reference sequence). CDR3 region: CSAHQRLAGVRTGELFF.

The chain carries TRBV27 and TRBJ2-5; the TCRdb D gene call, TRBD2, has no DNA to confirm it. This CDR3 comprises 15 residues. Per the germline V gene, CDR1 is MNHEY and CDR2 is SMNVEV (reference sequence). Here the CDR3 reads CASSSATGLGETQYF.

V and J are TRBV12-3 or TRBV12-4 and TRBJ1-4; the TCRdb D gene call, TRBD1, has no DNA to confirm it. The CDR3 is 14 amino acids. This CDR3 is CASTPGQEDEKLFF.

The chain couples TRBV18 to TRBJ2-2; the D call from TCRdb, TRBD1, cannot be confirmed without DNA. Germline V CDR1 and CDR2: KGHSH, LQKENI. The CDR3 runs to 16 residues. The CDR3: CASSPGQASNTGELFF.

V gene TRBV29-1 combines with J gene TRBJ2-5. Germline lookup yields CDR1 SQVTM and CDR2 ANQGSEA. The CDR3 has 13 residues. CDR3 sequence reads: CSVGVLVQETQYF.

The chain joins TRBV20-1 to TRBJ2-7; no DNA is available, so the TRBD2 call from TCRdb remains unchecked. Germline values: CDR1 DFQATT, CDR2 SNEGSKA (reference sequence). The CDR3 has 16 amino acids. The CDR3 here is CSARDLLGSGNNEQYF.

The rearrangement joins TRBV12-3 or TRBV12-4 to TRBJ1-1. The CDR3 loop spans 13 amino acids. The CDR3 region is CASSLTKGTEAFF.